The source of this T cell receptor (beta chain) is a study of blood T cell repertoires in COVID-19. Overall study: Specimens from acute and convalescent COVID-19 originated in the United States, Italy and Spain.

This clone has just one count. Generated by immunoSEQ multiplex PCR, the TCRdb table keeps only in-frame clones and is missing some. Found here are approximately 300,000 clones, 70% to 90% of them singletons; the top ten hold over 5%. Losses at the gene ends were 6 bases for V and 6 bases for J; bases not matched to a gene: 8. This CDR3 region has 15 residues. Germline CDR1 SEHNR, CDR2 FQNEAQ (reference sequence). V usage is TRBV7-9 and J usage is TRBJ2-1; 10 bases agree with TRBD2. The sequencing sample was made of peripheral blood. The source of this sequence is a woman aged 45-65 years with COVID-19, enrolled during active disease. CDR3 protein: CASRIAGGWSNEQFF. The CDR3 bases are TGTGCCAGCAGGATAGCGGGAGGATGGAGCAATGAGCAGTTCTTC.